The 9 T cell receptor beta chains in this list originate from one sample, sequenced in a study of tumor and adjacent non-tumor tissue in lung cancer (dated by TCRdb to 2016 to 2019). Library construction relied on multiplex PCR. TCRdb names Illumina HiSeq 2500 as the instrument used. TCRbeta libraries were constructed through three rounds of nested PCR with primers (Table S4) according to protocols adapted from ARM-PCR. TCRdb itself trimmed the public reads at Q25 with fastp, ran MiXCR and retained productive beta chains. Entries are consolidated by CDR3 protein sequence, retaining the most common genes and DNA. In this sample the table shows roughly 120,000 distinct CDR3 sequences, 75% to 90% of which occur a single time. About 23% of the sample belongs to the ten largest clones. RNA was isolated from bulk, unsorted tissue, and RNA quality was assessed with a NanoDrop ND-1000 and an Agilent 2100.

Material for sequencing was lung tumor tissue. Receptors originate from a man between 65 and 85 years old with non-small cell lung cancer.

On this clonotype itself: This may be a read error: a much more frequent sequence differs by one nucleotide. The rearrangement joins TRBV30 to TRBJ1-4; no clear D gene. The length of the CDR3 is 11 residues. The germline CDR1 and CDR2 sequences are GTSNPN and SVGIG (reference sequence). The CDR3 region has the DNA TGTGCCCGGAGCTCAAATGAAAAACTGTTTTTT. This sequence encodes CARSSNEKLFF.

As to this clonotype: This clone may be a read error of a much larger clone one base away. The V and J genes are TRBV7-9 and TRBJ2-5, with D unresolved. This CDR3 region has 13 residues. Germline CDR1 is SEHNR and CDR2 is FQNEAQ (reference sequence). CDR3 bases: TGTGTCAGCAGCCATACGTACCAAGAGACCCAGTACTTC. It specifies CVSSHTYQETQYF.

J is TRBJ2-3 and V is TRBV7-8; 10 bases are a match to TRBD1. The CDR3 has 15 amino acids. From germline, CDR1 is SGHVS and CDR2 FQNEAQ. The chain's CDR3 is CPNSLGTGVTDTQYF. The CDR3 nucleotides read TGTCCCAACAGCCTCGGGACAGGGGTTACAGATACGCAGTATTTT.

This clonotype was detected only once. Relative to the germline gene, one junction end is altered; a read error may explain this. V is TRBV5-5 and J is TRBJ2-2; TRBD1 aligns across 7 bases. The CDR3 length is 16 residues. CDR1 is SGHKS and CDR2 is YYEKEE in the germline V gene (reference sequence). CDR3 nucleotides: TGTGCCAGCAGCTTTTCAACAGGGGCGAACACCGGGGAACTGTTTTTT. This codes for CASSFSTGANTGELFF.

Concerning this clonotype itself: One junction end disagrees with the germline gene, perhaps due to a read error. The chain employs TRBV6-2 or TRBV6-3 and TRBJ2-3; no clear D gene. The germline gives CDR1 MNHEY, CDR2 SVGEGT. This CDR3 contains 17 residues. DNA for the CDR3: TGTGCCAGTAGTTACCCGATGATAATAGGCCACCAGGATACGCAGTATTTT. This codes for CASSYPMIIGHQDTQYF.

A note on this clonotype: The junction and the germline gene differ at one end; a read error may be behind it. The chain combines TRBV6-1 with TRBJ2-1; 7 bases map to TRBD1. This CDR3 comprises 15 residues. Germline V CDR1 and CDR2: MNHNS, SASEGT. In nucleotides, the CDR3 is TGTGCCAACAGTGACCCGGGACAGCTAAACAATGAGCATTTCTTC. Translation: CANSDPGQLNNEHFF.

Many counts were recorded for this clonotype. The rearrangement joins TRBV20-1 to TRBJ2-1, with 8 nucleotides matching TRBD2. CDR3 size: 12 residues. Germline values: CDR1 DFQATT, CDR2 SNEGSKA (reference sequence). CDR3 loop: CSWEGAGDTWFF. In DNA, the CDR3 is TGCAGCTGGGAGGGAGCGGGGGATACATGGTTCTTC.

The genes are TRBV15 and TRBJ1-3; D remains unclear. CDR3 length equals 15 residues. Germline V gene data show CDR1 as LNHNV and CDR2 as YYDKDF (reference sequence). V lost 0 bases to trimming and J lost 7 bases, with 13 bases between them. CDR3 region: CATSRDWYSRNTIYF. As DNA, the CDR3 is TGTGCCACCAGCAGAGATTGGTACAGTAGGAACACCATATATTTT.

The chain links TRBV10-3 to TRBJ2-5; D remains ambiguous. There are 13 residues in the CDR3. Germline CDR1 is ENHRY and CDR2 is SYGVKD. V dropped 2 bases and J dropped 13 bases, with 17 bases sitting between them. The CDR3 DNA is TGTGCCATCAGTGAGGGGATCCAAGAGACACTGTACTTC. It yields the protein CAISEGIQETLYF.